This T cell receptor beta chain was retrieved from a study of T cells in localized non-small cell lung cancer. This CDR3 spans 13 amino acids. Trimming cost V 0 bases and J 4 bases, with 5 bases left between them. The V gene's germline CDR1 is MNHNS and CDR2 SASEGT. Adjacent lung, free of atypia, was sampled at least 2 cm from the tumor margin. The repertoire was sequenced with immunoSEQ multiplex PCR; TCRdb's copy has only in-frame clones and lacks some. The table records about 3,000 clones, around 33% of them present only once. Overall study findings and caveats: Heterogeneity cannot be ruled out, as sequencing used one tumor region only. Across samples, adjacent lung featured a median around 56 of the top 100 tumor clones.

In the case of this clone: Its antigen is still unknown.

This receptor was taken from a man aged 40 to 75 with stage I lung adenocarcinoma. The chain combines TRBV6-1 with TRBJ2-3; D is ambiguous. The source was normal lung tissue next to the tumor, collected before any cancer treatment. CDR3 DNA sequence: TGTGCCAGCAGTGAAGCACCATCAGATACGCAGTATTTT. This codes for CASSEAPSDTQYF.